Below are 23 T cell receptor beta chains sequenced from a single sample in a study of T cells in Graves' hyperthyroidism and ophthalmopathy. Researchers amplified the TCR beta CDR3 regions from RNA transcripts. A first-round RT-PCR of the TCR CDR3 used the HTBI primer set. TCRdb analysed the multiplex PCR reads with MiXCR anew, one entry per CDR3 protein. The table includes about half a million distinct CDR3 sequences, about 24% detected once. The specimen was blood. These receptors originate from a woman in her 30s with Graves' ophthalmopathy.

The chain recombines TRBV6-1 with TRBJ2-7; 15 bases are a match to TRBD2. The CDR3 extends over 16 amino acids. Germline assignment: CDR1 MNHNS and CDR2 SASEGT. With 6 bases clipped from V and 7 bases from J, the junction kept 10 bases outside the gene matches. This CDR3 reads CASRPPGLAGGGEQYF. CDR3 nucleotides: TGTGCCAGCAGACCCCCGGGACTAGCGGGGGGAGGAGAGCAGTACTTC.

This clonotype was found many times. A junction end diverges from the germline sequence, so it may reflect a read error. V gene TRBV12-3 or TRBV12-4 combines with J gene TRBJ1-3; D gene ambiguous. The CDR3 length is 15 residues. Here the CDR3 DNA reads TGTGCCGGCAGTCGCTCAGCGAGTCCTGGAAACACCATATATTTT. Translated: CAGSRSASPGNTIYF.

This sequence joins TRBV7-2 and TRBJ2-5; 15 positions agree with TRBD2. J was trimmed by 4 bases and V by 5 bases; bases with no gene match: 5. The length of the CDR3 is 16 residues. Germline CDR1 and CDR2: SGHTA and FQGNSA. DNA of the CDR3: TGTGCCAGCAGCACTAGGACTAGCGGGGGGGCAGAGACCCAGTACTTC. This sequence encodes CASSTRTSGGAETQYF.

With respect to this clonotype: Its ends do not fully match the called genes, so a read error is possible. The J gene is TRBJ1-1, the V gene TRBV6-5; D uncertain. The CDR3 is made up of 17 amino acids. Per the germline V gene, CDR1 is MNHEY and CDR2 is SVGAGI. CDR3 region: CASSYRGGFGAAPEAFF. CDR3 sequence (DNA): TGTGCCAGCAGTTACAGAGGAGGGTTTGGCGCGGCGCCTGAAGCTTTTTTT.

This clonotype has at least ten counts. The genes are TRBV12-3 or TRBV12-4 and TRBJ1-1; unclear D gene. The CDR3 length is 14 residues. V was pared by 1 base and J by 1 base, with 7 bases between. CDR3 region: CASSLVEWNTEAFF. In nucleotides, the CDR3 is TGTGCCAGCAGTTTAGTGGAGTGGAACACTGAAGCTTTCTTT.

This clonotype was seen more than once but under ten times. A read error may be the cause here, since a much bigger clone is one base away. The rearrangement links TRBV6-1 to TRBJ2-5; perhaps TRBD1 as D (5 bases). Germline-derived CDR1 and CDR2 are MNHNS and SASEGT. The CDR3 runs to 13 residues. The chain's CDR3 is CASSVDSVETKYF. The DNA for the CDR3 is TGTGCCAGCAGTGTTGACAGCGTGGAGACCAAGTACTTC.

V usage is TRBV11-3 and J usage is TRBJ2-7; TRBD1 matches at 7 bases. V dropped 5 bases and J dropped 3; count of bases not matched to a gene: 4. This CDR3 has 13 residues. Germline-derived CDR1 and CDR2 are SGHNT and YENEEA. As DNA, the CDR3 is TGTGCCAGCAGCGACAGGGAGTTCTACGAGCAGTACTTC. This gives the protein CASSDREFYEQYF.

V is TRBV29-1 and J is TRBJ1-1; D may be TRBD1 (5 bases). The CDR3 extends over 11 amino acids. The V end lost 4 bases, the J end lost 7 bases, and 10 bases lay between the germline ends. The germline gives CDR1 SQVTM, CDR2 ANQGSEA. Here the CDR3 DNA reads TGCAGCGTTGCCGACAGAATTGAAGCTTTCTTT. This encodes CSVADRIEAFF.

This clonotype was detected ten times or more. The CDR3, as DNA: TGTGCCAGCAGCAGAGGGGGCGGCGGCACTGAAGCTTTCTTT. This translates into CASSRGGGGTEAFF. This chain uses TRBV7-6 with TRBJ1-1; 7 positions agree with TRBD1. CDR3 length equals 14 residues. Germline loops: CDR1 SGHVS, CDR2 FNYEAQ. With V trimmed by 5 bases and J by 4 bases, 7 bases remained unmatched.

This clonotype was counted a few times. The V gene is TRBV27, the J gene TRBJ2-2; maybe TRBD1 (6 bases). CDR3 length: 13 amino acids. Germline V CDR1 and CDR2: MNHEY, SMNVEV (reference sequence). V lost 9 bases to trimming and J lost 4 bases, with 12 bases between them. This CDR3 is CASGGRATGELFF. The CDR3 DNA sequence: TGTGCCAGTGGGGGCAGGGCCACCGGGGAGCTGTTTTTT.

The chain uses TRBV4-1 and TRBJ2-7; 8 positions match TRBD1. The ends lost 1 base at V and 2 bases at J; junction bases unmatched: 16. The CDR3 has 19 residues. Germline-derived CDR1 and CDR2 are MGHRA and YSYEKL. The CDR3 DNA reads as TGCGCCAGCAGCCAAGGTGAACCCAGGGGGCCCTTTCGGACCTACGAGCAGTACTTC. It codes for CASSQGEPRGPFRTYEQYF.

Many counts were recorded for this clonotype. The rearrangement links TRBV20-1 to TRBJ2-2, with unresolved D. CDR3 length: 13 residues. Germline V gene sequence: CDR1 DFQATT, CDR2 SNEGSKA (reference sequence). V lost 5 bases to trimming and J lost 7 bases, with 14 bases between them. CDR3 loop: CSALSDLGGELFF. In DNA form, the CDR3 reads TGCAGTGCTCTGTCTGACTTAGGCGGGGAGCTGTTTTTT.

As DNA, the CDR3 is TGCGCCAGCAATACCGGGACAGCAGCCTACGAGCAGTACTTC. This sequence encodes CASNTGTAAYEQYF. The genes are TRBV10-1 and TRBJ2-7; TRBD1 matches at 7 bases. Germline V CDR1 and CDR2: WNHNN, SYGVQD (reference sequence). Trimming removed 7 bases from V and 2 bases from J; junction bases left unmatched: 8. The CDR3 covers 14 residues.

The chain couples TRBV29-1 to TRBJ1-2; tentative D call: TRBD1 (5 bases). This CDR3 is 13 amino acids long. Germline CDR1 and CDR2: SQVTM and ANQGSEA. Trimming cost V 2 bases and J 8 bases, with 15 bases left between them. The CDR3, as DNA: TGCAGCGTTGAAAAGCCCGGTGGGGACGGCTACACCTTC. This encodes CSVEKPGGDGYTF.

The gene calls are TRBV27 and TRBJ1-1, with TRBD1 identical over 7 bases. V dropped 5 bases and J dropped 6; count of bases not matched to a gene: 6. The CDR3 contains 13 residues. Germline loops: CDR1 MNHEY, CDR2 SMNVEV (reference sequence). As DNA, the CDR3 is TGTGCCAGCAGTCTCTTGGGGACAGCTGAAGCTTTCTTT. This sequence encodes CASSLLGTAEAFF.

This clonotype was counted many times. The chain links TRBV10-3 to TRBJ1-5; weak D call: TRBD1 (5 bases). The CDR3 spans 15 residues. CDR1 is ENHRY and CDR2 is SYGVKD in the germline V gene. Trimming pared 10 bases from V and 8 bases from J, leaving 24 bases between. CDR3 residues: CATRRGQGGKEPQHF. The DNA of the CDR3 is TGTGCCACCAGGCGGGGTCAGGGTGGTAAGGAGCCCCAGCATTTT.

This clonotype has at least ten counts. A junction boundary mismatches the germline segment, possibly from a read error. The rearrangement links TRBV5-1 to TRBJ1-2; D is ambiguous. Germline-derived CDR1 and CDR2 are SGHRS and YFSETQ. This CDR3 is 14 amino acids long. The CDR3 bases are TGCCCCAGCAGCCAGGACGAGGGCGTTGAGGGCTACACCTTC. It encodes CPSSQDEGVEGYTF.

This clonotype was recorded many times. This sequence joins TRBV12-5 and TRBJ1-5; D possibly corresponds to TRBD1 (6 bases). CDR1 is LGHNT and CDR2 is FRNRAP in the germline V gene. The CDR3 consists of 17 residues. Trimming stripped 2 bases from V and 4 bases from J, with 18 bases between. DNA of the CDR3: TGTGCTAGTGGTTTGTATTTCGGGGGGCGAAAAAATCAGCCCCAGCATTTT. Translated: CASGLYFGGRKNQPQHF.

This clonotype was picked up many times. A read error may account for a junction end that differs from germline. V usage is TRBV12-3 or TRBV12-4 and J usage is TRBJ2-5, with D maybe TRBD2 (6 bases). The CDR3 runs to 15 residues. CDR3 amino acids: CASSLGTPSQGTQYF. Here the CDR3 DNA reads TGTGCCAGCAGTCTCGGGACTCCTTCCCAAGGGACCCAGTACTTC.

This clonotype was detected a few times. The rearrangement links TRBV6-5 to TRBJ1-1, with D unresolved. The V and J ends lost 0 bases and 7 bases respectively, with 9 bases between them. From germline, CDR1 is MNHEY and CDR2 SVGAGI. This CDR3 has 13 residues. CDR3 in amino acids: CASSYSKQFEAFF. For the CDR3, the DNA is TGTGCCAGCAGTTACTCGAAACAGTTTGAAGCTTTCTTT.

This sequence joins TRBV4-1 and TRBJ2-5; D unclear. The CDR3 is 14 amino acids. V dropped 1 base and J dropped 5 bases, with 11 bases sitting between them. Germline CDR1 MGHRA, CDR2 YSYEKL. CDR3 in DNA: TGCGCCAGCAGCCAAGGATGGGAATGGGAGACCCAGTACTTC. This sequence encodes CASSQGWEWETQYF.

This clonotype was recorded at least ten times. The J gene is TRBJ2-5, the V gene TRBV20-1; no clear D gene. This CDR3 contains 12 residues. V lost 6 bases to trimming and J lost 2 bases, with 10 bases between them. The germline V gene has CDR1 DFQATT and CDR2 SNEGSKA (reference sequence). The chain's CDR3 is CSARRSQETQYF. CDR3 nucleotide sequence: TGCAGTGCCCGTCGGTCTCAAGAGACCCAGTACTTC.

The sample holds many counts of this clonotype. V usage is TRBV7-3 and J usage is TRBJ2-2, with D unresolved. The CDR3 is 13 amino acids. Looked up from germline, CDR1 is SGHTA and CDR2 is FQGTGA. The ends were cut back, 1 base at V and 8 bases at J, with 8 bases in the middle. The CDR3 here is CASSLILEGELFF. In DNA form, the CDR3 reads TGTGCCAGCAGCTTAATTCTAGAGGGGGAGCTGTTTTTT.